The entry below describes one T cell receptor (beta chain). Researchers ran the PCR with 60 Vbeta and 13 Jbeta primers. Method: immunoSEQ multiplex PCR; TCRdb's copy keeps in-frame clones and lacks some. The data hold some 120,000 clones, with 80% observed a single time. Unmatched junction bases numbered 5, after V lost 6 bases and J lost 4 bases. CDR3 length: 13 amino acids. In germline, CDR1 is MNHEY, CDR2 SVGAGI. These data are taken from a study of cytomegalovirus exposure and HLA in healthy donors. This TCR was recovered from a male donor in good health and CMV-seronegative. This sequence joins TRBV6-5 and TRBJ1-1, with 7 positions matching TRBD1. The sequenced sample was PBMCs. CDR3 nucleotide sequence: TGTGCCAGCAGGTACAGGGGAGGCACTGAAGCTTTCTTT. Protein: CASRYRGGTEAFF.